These T cell receptor beta chains were read from a single sample in a study of yellow fever vaccine responses in identical twins. Each CDR3 protein gets one entry after TCRdb re-called the RT-PCR reads with MiXCR. This table holds about 16,000 distinct CDR3 sequences, 80% to 85% found once. The sequencing used T cells from blood (PBMCs), unsorted or a sorted subset (not recorded which), collected before or after yellow fever vaccination (not recorded which). All receptors come from a woman younger than 30 who received the yellow fever vaccine. Each CDR3 is given with its conserved first and last residue. The D gene is left open where the match is weak. Clone size is not always given. Where it is, it says once, few, many or a class for expanded clones.

d_gene: TRBD1
v_gene: TRBV11-2
j_gene: TRBJ2-7
abundance: .
CDR3aa: CASSLTGTFSYEQYF
CDR3nt: TGTGCCAGCAGCCTGACAGGGACCTTCAGCTACGAGCAGTACTTC

d_gene: .
v_gene: TRBV20-1
j_gene: TRBJ1-5
abundance: .
CDR3aa: CSATSGPIQPQHF
CDR3nt: TGCAGTGCTACCTCGGGACCCATACAGCCCCAGCATTTT

d_gene: .
v_gene: TRBV18
j_gene: TRBJ2-5
abundance: .
CDR3aa: CASSPLNGETQYF
CDR3nt: TGTGCCAGCTCACCACTAAATGGAGAGACCCAGTACTTC

d_gene: .
v_gene: TRBV23-1
j_gene: TRBJ1-6
abundance: .
CDR3aa: CASSQSWEANSPLHF
CDR3nt: TGCGCCAGCAGTCAATCGTGGGAAGCCAATTCACCCCTCCACTTT

d_gene: .
v_gene: TRBV27
j_gene: TRBJ2-7
abundance: once
CDR3aa: CASSLGQGIYEQYF
CDR3nt: TGTGCCAGCAGTTTAGGGCAGGGCATTTACGAGCAGTACTTC

d_gene: .
v_gene: TRBV10-1
j_gene: TRBJ2-1
abundance: .
CDR3aa: CASSESSVPEQFF
CDR3nt: TGCGCCAGCAGTGAGTCAAGCGTTCCCGAGCAGTTCTTC

d_gene: .
v_gene: TRBV9
j_gene: TRBJ2-7
abundance: .
CDR3aa: CASSVAAYPGRGYEQYF
CDR3nt: TGTGCCAGCAGCGTCGCCGCCTACCCGGGACGGGGCTACGAGCAGTACTTC

d_gene: .
v_gene: TRBV4-1
j_gene: TRBJ2-1
abundance: .
CDR3aa: CASSQDLGREQFF
CDR3nt: TGCGCCAGCAGCCAAGATTTAGGGCGTGAGCAGTTCTTC

d_gene: TRBD1
v_gene: TRBV11-1
j_gene: TRBJ2-1
abundance: .
CDR3aa: CASSPWDREQFF
CDR3nt: TGTGCCAGCAGCCCCTGGGACAGGGAGCAGTTCTTC

d_gene: TRBD1
v_gene: TRBV7-2
j_gene: TRBJ2-7
abundance: .
CDR3aa: CASREQGSDEQYF
CDR3nt: TGTGCCAGCAGGGAACAGGGGAGCGACGAGCAGTACTTC

d_gene: .
v_gene: TRBV4-3
j_gene: TRBJ1-5
abundance: .
CDR3aa: CASSQGGQGYSNQPQHF
CDR3nt: TGCGCCAGCAGCCAAGGTGGGCAGGGGTATAGCAATCAGCCCCAGCATTTT

d_gene: TRBD1
v_gene: TRBV10-1
j_gene: TRBJ2-7
abundance: .
CDR3aa: CASRLYRGFHEQYF
CDR3nt: TGCGCCAGCAGGTTGTACAGGGGTTTCCACGAGCAGTACTTC

d_gene: TRBD1
v_gene: TRBV10-3
j_gene: TRBJ2-1
abundance: .
CDR3aa: CAISHGTDPYNEQFF
CDR3nt: TGTGCCATCAGCCATGGGACAGATCCGTACAATGAGCAGTTCTTC

d_gene: TRBD1
v_gene: TRBV28
j_gene: TRBJ2-7
abundance: .
CDR3aa: CASTLLGGTYEQYF
CDR3nt: TGTGCCAGCACCCTCCTAGGGGGCACCTACGAGCAGTACTTC

d_gene: .
v_gene: TRBV6-1
j_gene: TRBJ2-7
abundance: .
CDR3aa: CASSPKLGGGREQYF
CDR3nt: TGTGCCAGCAGCCCAAAACTGGGGGGCGGACGGGAGCAGTACTTC

d_gene: .
v_gene: TRBV13
j_gene: TRBJ2-2
abundance: .
CDR3aa: CASSATRAGELFF
CDR3nt: TGTGCCAGCAGCGCAACTAGGGCCGGGGAGCTGTTTTTT

d_gene: TRBD1
v_gene: TRBV29-1
j_gene: TRBJ1-1
abundance: .
CDR3aa: CSVPRSGGTEAFF
CDR3nt: TGCAGCGTGCCGAGGTCAGGGGGCACTGAAGCTTTCTTT

d_gene: .
v_gene: TRBV4-2
j_gene: TRBJ1-2
abundance: .
CDR3aa: CASSQGHGYTF
CDR3nt: TGTGCCAGCAGCCAAGGACATGGCTACACCTTC

d_gene: .
v_gene: TRBV2
j_gene: TRBJ2-1
abundance: few
CDR3aa: CASSVRQYNEQFF
CDR3nt: TGTGCCAGCAGTGTTCGGCAGTACAATGAGCAGTTCTTC

d_gene: .
v_gene: TRBV18
j_gene: TRBJ2-3
abundance: .
CDR3aa: CASSPPYEDTQYF
CDR3nt: TGTGCCAGCTCACCACCGTACGAAGATACGCAGTATTTT

d_gene: .
v_gene: TRBV2
j_gene: TRBJ2-6
abundance: .
CDR3aa: CASTGSSGANVLTF
CDR3nt: TGTGCCAGCACAGGTAGCTCTGGGGCCAACGTCCTGACTTTC

d_gene: TRBD2
v_gene: TRBV19
j_gene: TRBJ2-1
abundance: .
CDR3aa: CASRKEAGGTVHNEQFF
CDR3nt: TGTGCCAGTAGGAAAGAAGCGGGAGGGACTGTACACAATGAGCAGTTCTTC

d_gene: .
v_gene: TRBV13
j_gene: TRBJ2-7
abundance: .
CDR3aa: CASSRTGGQGGSEQYF
CDR3nt: TGTGCCAGCAGCCGCACCGGCGGGCAGGGCGGTAGCGAGCAGTACTTC

d_gene: TRBD2
v_gene: TRBV7-8
j_gene: TRBJ2-3
abundance: .
CDR3aa: CASSFGGGAGADTQYF
CDR3nt: TGTGCCAGCAGCTTCGGCGGGGGGGCGGGCGCAGATACGCAGTATTTT

d_gene: .
v_gene: TRBV13
j_gene: TRBJ2-2
abundance: .
CDR3aa: CASNRQPNTGELFF
CDR3nt: TGTGCCAGCAATCGACAGCCGAACACCGGGGAGCTGTTTTTT

d_gene: .
v_gene: TRBV13
j_gene: TRBJ2-2
abundance: few
CDR3aa: CASSPNSGGRELFF
CDR3nt: TGTGCCAGCAGCCCCAATTCAGGTGGCCGGGAGCTGTTTTTT

d_gene: .
v_gene: TRBV7-6
j_gene: TRBJ2-1
abundance: .
CDR3aa: CASSLTWRGSSYNEQFF
CDR3nt: TGTGCCAGCAGCCTTACCTGGCGGGGTTCCTCCTACAATGAGCAGTTCTTC

d_gene: .
v_gene: TRBV29-1
j_gene: TRBJ1-3
abundance: .
CDR3aa: CSVHTGISSGNTIYF
CDR3nt: TGCAGCGTCCACACCGGGATTAGCTCTGGAAACACCATATATTTT

d_gene: .
v_gene: TRBV29-1
j_gene: TRBJ2-3
abundance: .
CDR3aa: CSVELGTGTDTQYF
CDR3nt: TGCAGCGTTGAATTAGGGACGGGCACAGATACGCAGTATTTT

d_gene: TRBD1
v_gene: TRBV13
j_gene: TRBJ2-3
abundance: .
CDR3aa: CASSRGTGPDTQYF
CDR3nt: TGTGCCAGCTCCCGCGGGACAGGGCCAGATACGCAGTATTTT

d_gene: .
v_gene: TRBV6-5
j_gene: TRBJ2-3
abundance: few
CDR3aa: CASRNGVNTDTQYF
CDR3nt: TGTGCCAGCCGTAACGGGGTTAACACAGATACGCAGTATTTT

d_gene: TRBD2
v_gene: TRBV29-1
j_gene: TRBJ2-2
abundance: .
CDR3aa: CSVGWVAGSTGELFF
CDR3nt: TGCAGCGTTGGATGGGTAGCGGGAAGTACCGGGGAGCTGTTTTTT

d_gene: .
v_gene: TRBV11-3
j_gene: TRBJ2-1
abundance: .
CDR3aa: CASSLGGGNEQFF
CDR3nt: TGTGCCAGCAGCTTAGGGGGCGGCAATGAGCAGTTCTTC

d_gene: TRBD1
v_gene: TRBV12-3/TRBV12-4
j_gene: TRBJ2-1
abundance: few
CDR3aa: CASSRTGNNEQFF
CDR3nt: TGTGCCAGCAGCCGGACAGGGAACAATGAGCAGTTCTTC

d_gene: TRBD1
v_gene: TRBV10-3
j_gene: TRBJ1-2
abundance: .
CDR3aa: CAISEGTGPNYGYTF
CDR3nt: TGTGCCATCAGTGAGGGGACAGGCCCTAACTATGGCTACACCTTC

d_gene: .
v_gene: TRBV18
j_gene: TRBJ2-1
abundance: .
CDR3aa: CASSPFGGSNEQFF
CDR3nt: TGTGCCAGCTCCCCGTTTGGGGGATCCAATGAGCAGTTCTTC

d_gene: .
v_gene: TRBV29-1
j_gene: TRBJ2-5
abundance: .
CDR3aa: CSVGRPGETQYF
CDR3nt: TGCAGCGTTGGTCGGCCGGGAGAGACCCAGTACTTC

d_gene: .
v_gene: TRBV5-5
j_gene: TRBJ1-2
abundance: .
CDR3aa: CASSMAGTRGYTF
CDR3nt: TGTGCCAGCAGCATGGCCGGGACGAGGGGCTACACCTTC

d_gene: .
v_gene: TRBV3-1
j_gene: TRBJ2-7
abundance: .
CDR3aa: CASSPEVWDEQYF
CDR3nt: TGTGCCAGCAGCCCTGAGGTTTGGGACGAGCAGTACTTC

d_gene: TRBD1
v_gene: TRBV11-3
j_gene: TRBJ2-1
abundance: .
CDR3aa: CASSTGLRTGPLNEQFF
CDR3nt: TGTGCCAGCAGCACCGGGTTACGGACAGGTCCCTTAAATGAGCAGTTCTTC

d_gene: .
v_gene: TRBV13
j_gene: TRBJ1-4
abundance: .
CDR3aa: CASMRNRAINEKLFF
CDR3nt: TGTGCCAGCATGAGGAATCGGGCCATCAATGAAAAACTGTTTTTT

d_gene: .
v_gene: TRBV11-2
j_gene: TRBJ2-1
abundance: .
CDR3aa: CASSLFHSSYNEQFF
CDR3nt: TGTGCCAGCAGCTTATTTCACAGCTCCTACAATGAGCAGTTCTTC

d_gene: TRBD2
v_gene: TRBV5-1
j_gene: TRBJ2-1
abundance: few
CDR3aa: CASSPPGTSLNEQFF
CDR3nt: TGCGCCAGCAGTCCACCCGGGACTAGTCTCAATGAGCAGTTCTTC

d_gene: .
v_gene: TRBV18
j_gene: TRBJ1-5
abundance: .
CDR3aa: CASSPEMNQPQHF
CDR3nt: TGTGCCAGCTCACCCGAAATGAATCAGCCCCAGCATTTT

d_gene: .
v_gene: TRBV10-3
j_gene: TRBJ1-1
abundance: .
CDR3aa: CAISESGGLNTEAFF
CDR3nt: TGTGCCATCAGTGAGTCTGGGGGCCTGAACACTGAAGCTTTCTTT

d_gene: .
v_gene: TRBV14
j_gene: TRBJ2-7
abundance: .
CDR3aa: CASSQAHEQYF
CDR3nt: TGTGCCAGCAGCCAAGCTCACGAGCAGTACTTC

d_gene: TRBD2
v_gene: TRBV29-1
j_gene: TRBJ2-5
abundance: .
CDR3aa: CSVSGVQETQYF
CDR3nt: TGCAGCGTTAGCGGGGTTCAAGAGACCCAGTACTTC

d_gene: TRBD2
v_gene: TRBV29-1
j_gene: TRBJ2-7
abundance: few
CDR3aa: CSVVVSGGEQYF
CDR3nt: TGCAGCGTTGTAGTCTCGGGGGGCGAGCAGTACTTC

d_gene: .
v_gene: TRBV5-8
j_gene: TRBJ2-7
abundance: .
CDR3aa: CASSQVGGESSYEQYF
CDR3nt: TGTGCCAGCAGCCAAGTAGGCGGGGAGAGCTCCTACGAGCAGTACTTC

d_gene: .
v_gene: TRBV6-2/TRBV6-3
j_gene: TRBJ2-1
abundance: few
CDR3aa: CASSYLAEGAGNEQFF
CDR3nt: TGTGCCAGCAGTTACCTAGCGGAGGGGGCGGGGAATGAGCAGTTCTTC

d_gene: TRBD2
v_gene: TRBV7-3
j_gene: TRBJ2-5
abundance: .
CDR3aa: CASSWTLAGGGETQYF
CDR3nt: TGTGCCAGCAGCTGGACGTTAGCGGGGGGTGGGGAGACCCAGTACTTC

d_gene: .
v_gene: TRBV7-6
j_gene: TRBJ2-7
abundance: once
CDR3aa: CASSLELPSSYEQYF
CDR3nt: TGTGCCAGCAGCTTAGAACTACCCAGCTCCTACGAGCAGTACTTC

d_gene: TRBD1
v_gene: TRBV29-1
j_gene: TRBJ2-1
abundance: .
CDR3aa: CSVARTGGYNEQFF
CDR3nt: TGCAGCGTTGCTCGGACAGGGGGCTACAATGAGCAGTTCTTC

d_gene: TRBD2
v_gene: TRBV11-1
j_gene: TRBJ2-3
abundance: few
CDR3aa: CASSPTSADTQYF
CDR3nt: TGTGCCAGCAGCCCTACTAGCGCAGATACGCAGTATTTT

d_gene: TRBD2
v_gene: TRBV7-2
j_gene: TRBJ2-7
abundance: .
CDR3aa: CASSLAAGGRKGEQYF
CDR3nt: TGTGCCAGCAGCTTAGCCGCGGGAGGAAGGAAGGGCGAGCAGTACTTC